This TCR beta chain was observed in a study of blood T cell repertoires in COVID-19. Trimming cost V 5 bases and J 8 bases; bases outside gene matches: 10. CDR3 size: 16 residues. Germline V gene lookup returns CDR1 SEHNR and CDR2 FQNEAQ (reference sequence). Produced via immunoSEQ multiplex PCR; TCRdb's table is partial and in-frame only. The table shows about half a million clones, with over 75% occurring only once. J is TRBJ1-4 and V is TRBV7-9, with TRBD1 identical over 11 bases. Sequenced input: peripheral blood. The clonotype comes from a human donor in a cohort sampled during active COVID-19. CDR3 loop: CASSAWTGGVGEKLFF. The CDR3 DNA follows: TGTGCCAGCAGCGCCTGGACAGGGGGCGTGGGGGAAAAACTGTTTTTT.